Described below is a single T cell receptor (beta chain) sequence and its context. This entry is derived from a study of PD-L1 blockade in urothelial cancer. For the study at large: Blood analysis was done at 3 weeks (second dose) and 6 weeks after treatment began.

The germline gives CDR1 SGDLS, CDR2 YYNGEE. The V end lost 1 base, the J end lost 6 bases, and 15 bases lay between the germline ends. The CDR3 has 15 residues. The data were produced by immunoSEQ multiplex PCR, yet TCRdb's version contains in-frame clones alone and is incomplete. The sample includes 75,000 to 95,000 clones, around 93% of them seen just once. Described time point: peripheral blood 6 weeks after treatment start. Each patient's cancer was a locally advanced or metastatic urothelial carcinoma. The J gene is TRBJ2-3, the V gene TRBV9; D possibly corresponds to TRBD1 (6 bases). The sequence was collected from an elderly woman with urothelial cancer. The starting material was PBMCs, obtained around atezolizumab (anti-PD-L1) treatment. In DNA, the CDR3 is TGTGCCAGCAGCGTATCCCATGGACAGCCCGATACGCAGTATTTT. This sequence encodes CASSVSHGQPDTQYF.